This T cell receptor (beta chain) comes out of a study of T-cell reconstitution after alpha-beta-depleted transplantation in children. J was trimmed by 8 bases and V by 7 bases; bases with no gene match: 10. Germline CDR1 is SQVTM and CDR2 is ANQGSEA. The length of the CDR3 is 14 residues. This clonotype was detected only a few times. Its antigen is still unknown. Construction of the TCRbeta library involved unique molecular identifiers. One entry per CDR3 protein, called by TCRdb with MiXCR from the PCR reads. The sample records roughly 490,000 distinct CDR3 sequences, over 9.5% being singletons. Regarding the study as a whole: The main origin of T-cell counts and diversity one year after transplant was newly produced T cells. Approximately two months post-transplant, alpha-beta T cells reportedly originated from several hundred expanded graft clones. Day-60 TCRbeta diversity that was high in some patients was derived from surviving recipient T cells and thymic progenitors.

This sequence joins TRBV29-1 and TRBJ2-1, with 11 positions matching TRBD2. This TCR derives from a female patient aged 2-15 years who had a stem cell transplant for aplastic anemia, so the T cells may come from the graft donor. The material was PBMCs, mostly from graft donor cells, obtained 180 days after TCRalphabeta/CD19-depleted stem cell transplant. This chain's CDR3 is CSASRLAGSYEQFF. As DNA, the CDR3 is TGCAGCGCCAGTAGACTAGCGGGAAGCTATGAGCAGTTCTTC.